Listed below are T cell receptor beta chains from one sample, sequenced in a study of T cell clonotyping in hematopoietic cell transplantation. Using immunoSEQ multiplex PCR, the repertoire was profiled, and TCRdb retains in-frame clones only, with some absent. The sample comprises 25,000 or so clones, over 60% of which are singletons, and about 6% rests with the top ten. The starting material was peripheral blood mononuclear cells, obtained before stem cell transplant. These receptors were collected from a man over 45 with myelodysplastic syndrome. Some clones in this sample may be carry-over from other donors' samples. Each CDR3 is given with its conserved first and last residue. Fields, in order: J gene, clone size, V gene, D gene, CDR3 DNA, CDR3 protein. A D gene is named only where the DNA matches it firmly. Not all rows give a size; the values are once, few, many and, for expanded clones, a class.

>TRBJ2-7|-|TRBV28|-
TGTGCCAGCGGATCCGCCCCTGGATGGAATGGGGAGCAGTACTTC
CASGSAPGWNGEQYF
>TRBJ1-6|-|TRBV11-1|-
TGTGCCAGCAGCCCCGCGGACGGATATAATTCACCCCTCCACTTT
CASSPADGYNSPLHF
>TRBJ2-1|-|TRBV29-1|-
TGCAGCGTTGATTTATACGGCGGGCTCTACAATGAGCAGTTCTTC
CSVDLYGGLYNEQFF
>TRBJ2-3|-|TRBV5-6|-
TGTGCCAGCAGCTTGGAGGAGGTAGATACGCAGTATTTT
CASSLEEVDTQYF
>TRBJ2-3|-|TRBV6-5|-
TGTGCCAGCAGTCCAAATACAGATACGCAGTATTTT
CASSPNTDTQYF
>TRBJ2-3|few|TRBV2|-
TGTGCCAGCAGTGTAGGGACAGATACGCAGTATTTT
CASSVGTDTQYF
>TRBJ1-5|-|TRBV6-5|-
TGTGCCAGCAGTTACTCGTCAATCTCTGGGCAGCCCCAGCATTTT
CASSYSSISGQPQHF
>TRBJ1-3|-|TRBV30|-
TGTGCCTGGACGGACTTAAACACCATATATTTT
CAWTDLNTIYF
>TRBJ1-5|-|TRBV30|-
TGTGCCTGGAGGGTGGGGGTTAATCAGCCCCAGCATTTT
CAWRVGVNQPQHF
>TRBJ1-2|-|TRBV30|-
TGTGCCTGGAGTACCCGGGCCACAGTTGGCTACACCTTC
CAWSTRATVGYTF
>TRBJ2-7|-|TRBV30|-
TGTGCCTGGAGCGGACCCGAGGGCTCCTACGAGCAGTACTTC
CAWSGPEGSYEQYF
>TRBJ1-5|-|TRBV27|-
TGTGCCAGCAGTCACCGACAGATTCATAGGGGCAATCAGCCCCAGCATTTT
CASSHRQIHRGNQPQHF
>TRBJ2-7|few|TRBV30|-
TGTGCCTGGGGTGACATGATCCACTACGAGCAGTACTTC
CAWGDMIHYEQYF
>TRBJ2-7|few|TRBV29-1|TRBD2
TGCAGCGTCCTAGCGGGAGACTCCTACGAGCAGTACTTC
CSVLAGDSYEQYF
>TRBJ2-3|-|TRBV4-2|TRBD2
TGTGCCAGCAGCCTCTCCGCTAGCGGGGGGGGGTCAAATACGCAGTATTTT
CASSLSASGGGSNTQYF
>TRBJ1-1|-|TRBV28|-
TGTGCCAGCAGTTTCGGTCGGGGGTTACCTCACACTGAAGCTTTCTTT
CASSFGRGLPHTEAFF
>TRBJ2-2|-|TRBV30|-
TGTGCCTGGAGAAGGAGGGGCAGGGGATTCACCGGGGAGCTGTTTTTT
CAWRRRGRGFTGELFF
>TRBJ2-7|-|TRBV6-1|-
TGTGCCAGCAGTGGGTTAGGGGTCTCCTACGAGCAGTACTTC
CASSGLGVSYEQYF
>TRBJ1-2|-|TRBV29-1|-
TGCAGCGTTGAAAGTCAGGACTATGGCTACACCTTC
CSVESQDYGYTF
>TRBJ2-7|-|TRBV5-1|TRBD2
TGCGCCAGCAGCCCAAGGACTAGCGGGACCGGAGAGCAGTACTTC
CASSPRTSGTGEQYF
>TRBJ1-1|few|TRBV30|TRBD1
TGTGCCTGGGGAGAGGCAGGGGGGTTGGCTTTCTTT
CAWGEAGGLAFF
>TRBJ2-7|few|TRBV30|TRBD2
TGTGCCTGGAGTCGGCTGACTAGCGGGAGTCGCTACGAGCAGTACTTC
CAWSRLTSGSRYEQYF
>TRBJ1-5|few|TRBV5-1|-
TGCGCCAGCAGCCAGGATACAGGTCAGCCCCAGCATTTT
CASSQDTGQPQHF
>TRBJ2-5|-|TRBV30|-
TGTGCCTGGAGTAGGGGGCAAGAGACCCAGTACTTC
CAWSRGQETQYF
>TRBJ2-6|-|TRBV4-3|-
TGCGCCAGCAGCCTTGATTGGAGCTCTGGGGCCAACGTCCTGACTTTC
CASSLDWSSGANVLTF
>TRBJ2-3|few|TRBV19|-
TGTGCCAGTACGGACGGGGGCGTCGCAGATACGCAGTATTTT
CASTDGGVADTQYF
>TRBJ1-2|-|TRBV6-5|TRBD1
TGTGCCAGCAGTCGAGACAGGGAGGCTAACTATGGCTACACCTTC
CASSRDREANYGYTF
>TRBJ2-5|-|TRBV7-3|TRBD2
TGTGCCAGCAGCTTAACGACTAGCGGGGGTGAGACCCAGTACTTC
CASSLTTSGGETQYF
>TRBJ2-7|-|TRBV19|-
TGTGCCAGTAGAGGGTCGTCGGAAGGTGAATACGAGCAGTACTTC
CASRGSSEGEYEQYF
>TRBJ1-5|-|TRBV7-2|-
TGTGCCAGCAGCTTAGATCATGGGGGGCAGCCCCAGCATTTT
CASSLDHGGQPQHF
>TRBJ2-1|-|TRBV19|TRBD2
TGTGCCAGTAGTATGACAGCGGGAGGGTACAATGAGCAGTTCTTC
CASSMTAGGYNEQFF
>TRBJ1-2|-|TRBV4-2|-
TGTGCCAGCAGCCAAGACCCCAGGGTTAACTATGGCTACACCTTC
CASSQDPRVNYGYTF
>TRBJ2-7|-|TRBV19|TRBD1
TGTGCCAGTACCCCGGGACAGACCTACGAGCAGTACTTC
CASTPGQTYEQYF
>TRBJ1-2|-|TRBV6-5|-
TGTGCCAGCACCCGACAGGCGGGCCTCTATGGCTACACCTTC
CASTRQAGLYGYTF
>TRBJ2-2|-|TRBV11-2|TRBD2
TGTGCCAGCAGCTTAGATCGGACTAGCGTTACCGGGGAGCTGTTTTTT
CASSLDRTSVTGELFF
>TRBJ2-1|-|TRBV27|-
TGTGCCAGCAGTTTAGGACAGACCTACAATGAGCAGTTCTTC
CASSLGQTYNEQFF
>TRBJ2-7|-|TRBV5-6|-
TGTGCCAGCAGCTTGACGGGGATCTACGAGCAGTACTTC
CASSLTGIYEQYF
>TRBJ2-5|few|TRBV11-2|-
TGTGCCAGCAGCTTACACGCCCCCCCGGAGACCCAGTACTTC
CASSLHAPPETQYF
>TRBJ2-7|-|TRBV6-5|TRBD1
TGTGCCAGCAGATCCGGGACAGGTACCGAGCAGTACTTC
CASRSGTGTEQYF